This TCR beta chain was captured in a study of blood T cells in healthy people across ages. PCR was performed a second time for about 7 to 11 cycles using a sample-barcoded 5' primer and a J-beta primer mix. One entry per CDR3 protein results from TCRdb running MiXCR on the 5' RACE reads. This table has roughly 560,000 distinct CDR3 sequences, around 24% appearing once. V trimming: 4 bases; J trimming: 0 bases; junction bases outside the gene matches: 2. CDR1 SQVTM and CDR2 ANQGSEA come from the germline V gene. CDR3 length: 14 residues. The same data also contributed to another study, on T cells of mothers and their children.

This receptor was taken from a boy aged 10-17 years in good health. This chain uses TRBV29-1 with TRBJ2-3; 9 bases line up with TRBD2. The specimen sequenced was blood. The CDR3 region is CSVGTSGSTDTQYF. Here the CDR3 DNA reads TGCAGCGTTGGTACTAGCGGGAGCACAGATACGCAGTATTTT.